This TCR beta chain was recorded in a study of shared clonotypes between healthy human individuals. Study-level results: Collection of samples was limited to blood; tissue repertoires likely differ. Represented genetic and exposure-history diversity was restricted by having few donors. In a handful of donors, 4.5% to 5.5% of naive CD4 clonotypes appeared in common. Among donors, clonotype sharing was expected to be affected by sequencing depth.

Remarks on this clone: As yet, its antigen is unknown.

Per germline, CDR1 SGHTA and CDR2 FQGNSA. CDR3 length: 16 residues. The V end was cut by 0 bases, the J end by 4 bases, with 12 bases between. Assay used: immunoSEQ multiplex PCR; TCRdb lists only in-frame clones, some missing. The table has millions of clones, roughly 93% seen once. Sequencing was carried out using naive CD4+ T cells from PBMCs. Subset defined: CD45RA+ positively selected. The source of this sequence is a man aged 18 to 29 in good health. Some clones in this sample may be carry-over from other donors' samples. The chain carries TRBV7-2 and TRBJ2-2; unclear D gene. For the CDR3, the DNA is TGTGCCAGCAGCTTAGCGCTCTTAGCAGGCACCGGGGAGCTGTTTTTT. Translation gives CASSLALLAGTGELFF.